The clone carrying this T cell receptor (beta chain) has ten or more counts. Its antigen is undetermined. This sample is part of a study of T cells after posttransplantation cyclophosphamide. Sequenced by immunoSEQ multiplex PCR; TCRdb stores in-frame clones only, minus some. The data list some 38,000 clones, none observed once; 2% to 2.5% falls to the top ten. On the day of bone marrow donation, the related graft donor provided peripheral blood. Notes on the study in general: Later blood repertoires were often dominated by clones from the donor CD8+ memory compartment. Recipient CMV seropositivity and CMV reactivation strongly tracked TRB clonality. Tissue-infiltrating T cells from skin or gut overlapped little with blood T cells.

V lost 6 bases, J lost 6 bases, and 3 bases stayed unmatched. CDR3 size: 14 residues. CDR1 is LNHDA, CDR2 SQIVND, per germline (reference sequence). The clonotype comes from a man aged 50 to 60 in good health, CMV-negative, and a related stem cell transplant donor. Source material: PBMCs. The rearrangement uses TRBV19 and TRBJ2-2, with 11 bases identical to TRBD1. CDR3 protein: CASRDRGLAGELFF. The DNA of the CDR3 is TGTGCCAGTAGGGACAGGGGGCTGGCCGGGGAGCTGTTTTTT. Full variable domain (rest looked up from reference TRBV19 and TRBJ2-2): DGGITQSPKYLFRKEGQNVTLSCEQNLNHDAMYWYRQDPGQGLRLIYYSQIVNDFQKGDIAEGYSVSREKKESFPLTVTSAQKNPTAFYLCASRDRGLAGELFFGEGSRLTVL.